The clone carrying this T cell receptor (beta chain) was seen once. Deletions cut 2 bases from V and 4 bases from J, with 16 bases between. The CDR3 totals 15 residues. Germline assignment: CDR1 SGHNT and CDR2 YYREEE (reference sequence). Only in-frame clones appear in the TCRdb table, and some are missing; sequencing was by immunoSEQ multiplex PCR. The sample has 60,000 to 65,000 clones, around 79% seen once. The data were taken from a study of blood T cell repertoires in COVID-19. V and J are TRBV5-4 and TRBJ2-7; D may be TRBD2 (5 bases). This TCR was recovered from a human donor in a cohort sampled during active COVID-19. The specimen was peripheral blood. This CDR3 reads CASSLTGIGPYEQYF. The CDR3 region has the DNA TGTGCCAGCAGCTTAACCGGGATAGGTCCATACGAGCAGTACTTC.